A single sample gave rise to the 23 T cell receptor beta chains below, sequenced in a study of early T cells in non-severe SARS-CoV-2 infection. MiXCR, run by TCRdb on the 5' RACE reads, gives a single entry per CDR3 protein. The sample includes 65,000 to 85,000 distinct CDR3 sequences, 13% of them seen just once. The material sequenced was whole blood. The receptors derive from an adult who was a healthcare worker with PCR-confirmed SARS-CoV-2 infection or an uninfected control (not recorded which).

This clonotype was counted ten times or more. The chain couples TRBV20-1 to TRBJ1-2; D is uncertain. Per germline, CDR1 DFQATT and CDR2 SNEGSKA (reference sequence). The CDR3 totals 12 residues. V was pared by 4 bases and J by 13 bases, with 19 bases between. The CDR3, as DNA: TGCAGTGCTAAACTAGACGGGCCTTTACTCACCTTC. It codes for CSAKLDGPLLTF.

The gene calls are TRBV7-8 and TRBJ2-7; 13 bases are shared with TRBD2. CDR3 size: 19 residues. The germline CDR1 and CDR2 sequences are SGHVS and FQNEAQ. With V trimmed by 2 bases and J by 0 bases, 10 bases remained unmatched. CDR3 bases: TGTGCCAGCAGCTTAATAACTAGCGGGAGGGCCCCGAGCTCCTACGAGCAGTACTTC. Amino acid sequence: CASSLITSGRAPSSYEQYF.

The chain employs TRBV10-3 and TRBJ2-1; 14 nucleotides match TRBD2. This CDR3 has 18 residues. Germline assignment: CDR1 ENHRY and CDR2 SYGVKD. After removal of 0 bases from V and 7 bases from J, the junction contained 8 bases not matched to a gene. CDR3 nucleotides: TGTGCCATCAGTGAGTCGAAAGGACTAGCGGGGGGTGATAATGAGCAGTTCTTC. Translated, it gives CAISESKGLAGGDNEQFF.

This clonotype was found a few times. V gene TRBV12-3 or TRBV12-4 combines with J gene TRBJ2-7; the match to TRBD1 covers 9 bases. This CDR3 has 14 residues. V dropped 6 bases and J dropped 6; count of bases not matched to a gene: 9. In DNA, the CDR3 is TGTGCCAGCAGCAGGGACAGGGCCTACTCCGAGCAGTACTTC. It yields the protein CASSRDRAYSEQYF.

This clonotype was detected ten times or more. The V and J genes are TRBV12-3 or TRBV12-4 and TRBJ2-7; 9 bases line up with TRBD1. CDR3 size: 15 residues. Trimming at V came to 4 bases and at J to 6 bases, leaving 10 bases not matched to a gene. CDR3 loop: CASSSPGQGWVEQYF. DNA for the CDR3: TGTGCCAGCAGTTCTCCGGGACAGGGATGGGTCGAGCAGTACTTC.

This clonotype occurred many times. The CDR3 DNA reads TGCAGCGTTGATGTTAGCATATCCAATGAGCAGTTCTTC. Its protein product is CSVDVSISNEQFF. This chain connects TRBV29-1 to TRBJ2-1, with D unresolved. Germline V gene lookup returns CDR1 SQVTM and CDR2 ANQGSEA. Trimming stripped 3 bases from V and 6 bases from J, with 12 bases between. This CDR3 comprises 13 residues.

There are many counts of this clonotype. The chain carries TRBV6-2 or TRBV6-3 and TRBJ2-3, with D perhaps TRBD2 (6 bases). The V gene's germline CDR1 is MNHEY and CDR2 SVGEGT. The CDR3 runs 16 residues. V lost 2 bases and J 4 bases, leaving 16 bases between the germline ends. The CDR3 protein is CASSYTGASSADTQYF. CDR3 nucleotide sequence: TGTGCCAGCAGTTACACGGGAGCTTCCTCAGCAGATACGCAGTATTTT.

A few counts support this clonotype. This chain uses TRBV20-1 with TRBJ1-1, with D perhaps TRBD1 (6 bases). V lost 6 bases and J lost 8, with 13 bases in between. The CDR3 runs 11 residues. Per germline, CDR1 DFQATT and CDR2 SNEGSKA (reference sequence). CDR3 residues: CSAGGMEEAFF. The CDR3 DNA reads TGCAGTGCAGGGGGGATGGAGGAAGCTTTCTTT.

The rearrangement uses TRBV5-1 and TRBJ2-1, with TRBD2 matching over 16 bases. Germline lookup yields CDR1 SGHRS and CDR2 YFSETQ. The CDR3 totals 18 residues. V was pared by 2 bases and J by 2 bases, with 4 bases of the junction left unmatched. CDR3 coding DNA: TGCGCCAGCAGCTTCCCGGGACTAGCGGGAGGGACCTACAATGAGCAGTTCTTC. Encoded protein: CASSFPGLAGGTYNEQFF.

V is TRBV20-1 and J is TRBJ1-2; the D is unclear. The V and J ends lost 0 bases and 1 base respectively, with 6 bases between them. This CDR3 contains 13 residues. Germline V CDR1 and CDR2: DFQATT, SNEGSKA (reference sequence). The CDR3 is CSARDPYNYGYTF. Here the CDR3 DNA reads TGCAGTGCTAGAGATCCTTATAACTATGGCTACACCTTC.

Many counts were recorded for this clonotype. The J gene is TRBJ2-3, the V gene TRBV7-8; TRBD1 might be the D (5 bases). V shed 3 bases and J shed 5 bases, with 12 bases lying between them. CDR1 and CDR2 (germline): SGHVS, FQNEAQ. The CDR3 has 14 amino acids. CDR3 sequence (DNA): TGTGCCAGCAGCTTTCCGGCCAGGGAAGATACGCAGTATTTT. Translation: CASSFPAREDTQYF.

The rearrangement joins TRBV30 to TRBJ1-4, with a tentative D call TRBD1 (6 bases). V was trimmed by 4 bases and J by 6 bases, leaving 15 bases between them. Germline CDR1 reads GTSNPN; CDR2 reads SVGIG (reference sequence). This CDR3 region has 14 residues. The DNA for the CDR3 is TGTGCCTGGACCACTCAGGGGAAGGATGAAAAACTGTTTTTT. Translation: CAWTTQGKDEKLFF.

The genes are TRBV5-8 and TRBJ1-6, with D possibly being TRBD1 (6 bases). Trimming took off 10 bases at V and 8 bases at J, with 19 bases between the two ends. The CDR3 covers 14 residues. Germline loops: CDR1 SGHTS, CDR2 YDEGEE. As DNA, the CDR3 is TGTGCCTTTACTCGGGGGCAAGGGGATTCACCCCTCCACTTT. This encodes CAFTRGQGDSPLHF.

This clonotype showed up many times. For the CDR3, the DNA is TGTGCCAGCAGCTTAGTAGGTGGGCTTACGACCTACGAGCAGTACTTC. It codes for CASSLVGGLTTYEQYF. This chain links TRBV7-2 with TRBJ2-7; D unclear. V lost 1 base, J lost 2 bases, and 15 bases lay in between. Germline V gene lookup returns CDR1 SGHTA and CDR2 FQGNSA. This CDR3 has 16 residues.

This clonotype was seen many times. V gene TRBV18 combines with J gene TRBJ2-7, with TRBD1 identical over 8 bases. CDR3 length: 14 residues. J gave up 4 bases and V 6 bases, and 8 bases lay outside the gene matches. Germline assignment: CDR1 KGHSH and CDR2 LQKENI. The CDR3 sequence: CASSDRVLSYEQYF. DNA of the CDR3: TGTGCCAGCTCGGACAGGGTCTTGTCTTACGAGCAGTACTTC.

The CDR3: CSVVGDQETQYF. CDR3 bases: TGCAGCGTTGTAGGGGACCAAGAGACCCAGTACTTC. This chain joins TRBV29-1 and TRBJ2-5, with D perhaps TRBD1 (5 bases). The germline V gene has CDR1 SQVTM and CDR2 ANQGSEA. Trimming removed 4 bases from V and 0 bases from J, with 6 bases in between. The CDR3 sequence is 12 residues long.

This clonotype was detected a few times. The chain combines TRBV29-1 with TRBJ1-2; a weak D match, TRBD1 (5 bases). Trimming removed 0 bases at V and 0 bases at J, with 11 bases between. CDR3 length equals 15 residues. Per germline, CDR1 SQVTM and CDR2 ANQGSEA. CDR3 bases: TGCAGCGTTGAAGACCTCGACAGAGCTAACTATGGCTACACCTTC. Translated: CSVEDLDRANYGYTF. Full variable domain (rest looked up from reference TRBV29-1 and TRBJ1-2): SAVISQKPSRDICQRGTSLTIQCQVDSQVTMMFWYRQQPGQSLTLIATANQGSEATYESGFVIDKFPISRPNLTFSTLTVSNMSPEDSSIYLCSVEDLDRANYGYTFGSGTRLTVV.

The DNA of the CDR3 is TGTGCCAGCAGCCCTTCCAGCGGGGGGTTCAGGTACGAGCAGTACTTC. It yields the protein CASSPSSGGFRYEQYF. The J gene is TRBJ2-7, the V gene TRBV7-2; 9 positions agree with TRBD2. This CDR3 spans 16 amino acids. The germline gives CDR1 SGHTA, CDR2 FQGNSA. J was trimmed by 4 bases and V by 5 bases; bases with no gene match: 12.

This clonotype was observed at least ten times. The CDR3 is CSVDGIGGREQYF. DNA of the CDR3: TGCAGCGTTGATGGCATCGGAGGGAGGGAGCAGTACTTC. V gene TRBV29-1 combines with J gene TRBJ2-7; possibly TRBD2 for D (6 bases). Trimming removed 3 bases at V and 7 bases at J, with 16 bases between. CDR1 and CDR2 (germline): SQVTM, ANQGSEA. CDR3 length: 13 residues.

The chain is built from TRBV29-1 and TRBJ2-5, with D uncertain. Trimming cost V 7 bases and J 2 bases, with 11 bases left between them. This CDR3 comprises 12 residues. Germline assignment: CDR1 SQVTM and CDR2 ANQGSEA. CDR3 bases: TGCAGCGCACTGGACCAGCAAGAGACCCAGTACTTC. Translated: CSALDQQETQYF. Looking up the rest from reference TRBV29-1 and TRBJ2-5 gives the full variable domain: SAVISQKPSRDICQRGTSLTIQCQVDSQVTMMFWYRQQPGQSLTLIATANQGSEATYESGFVIDKFPISRPNLTFSTLTVSNMSPEDSSIYLCSALDQQETQYFGPGTRLLVL.

There are a few counts of this clonotype. The chain couples TRBV5-1 to TRBJ1-1, with a possible D match to TRBD1 (6 bases). The CDR3 sequence is 16 residues long. CDR1 is SGHRS, CDR2 YFSETQ, per germline. The V and J ends lost 0 bases and 7 bases respectively, with 19 bases between them. The DNA for the CDR3 is TGCGCCAGCAGCTTGGTATCCACAGGACAGAGCCTTGAAGCTTTCTTT. Its protein product is CASSLVSTGQSLEAFF.

This clonotype was seen ten or more times. V is TRBV7-2 and J is TRBJ2-5; TRBD2 matches at 9 bases. In germline, CDR1 is SGHTA, CDR2 FQGNSA. This CDR3 has 17 amino acids. J gave up 1 base and V 2 bases, and 8 bases lay outside the gene matches. Written as DNA, the CDR3 is TGTGCCAGCAGCTTACTCTGGCCTAGCGGGGTCCAAGAGACCCAGTACTTC. Protein sequence: CASSLLWPSGVQETQYF.

The chain couples TRBV6-4 to TRBJ1-5; no reliable D call. The CDR3 covers 15 residues. CDR1 and CDR2 (germline): MRHNA, SNTAGT. The V end lost 2 bases, the J end lost 0 bases, and 8 bases lay between the germline ends. The CDR3 loop reads CASSDGSYSNQPQHF. In DNA, the CDR3 is TGTGCCAGCAGTGACGGGAGTTATAGCAATCAGCCCCAGCATTTT.